This T cell receptor (beta chain) stems from a study of cytomegalovirus exposure and HLA in healthy donors. Germline V CDR1 and CDR2: SNHLY, FYNNEI. V was pared by 4 bases and J by 3 bases, with 10 bases between. The CDR3 extends over 13 amino acids. PCR amplification relied on 60 Vbeta primers (plus 13 Jbeta primers). As originally analysed: Unique TCR beta chains totaled about 73 million in a later count, with roughly 10 million of them shared. Produced via immunoSEQ multiplex PCR; TCRdb's table is partial and in-frame only. Clone size and the V and J calls come from that table; the DNA yielded D and trimming. Of about 160,000 clones listed, around 74% are singletons.

Sequenced sample: PBMCs. The receptor's source is a female donor in good health and CMV-seronegative. This chain joins TRBV2 and TRBJ2-7; tentatively, D is TRBD2 (6 bases). This CDR3 is CASSGVGGYEQYF. In nucleotides, the CDR3 is TGTGCCAGCAGTGGAGTGGGAGGCTACGAGCAGTACTTC.